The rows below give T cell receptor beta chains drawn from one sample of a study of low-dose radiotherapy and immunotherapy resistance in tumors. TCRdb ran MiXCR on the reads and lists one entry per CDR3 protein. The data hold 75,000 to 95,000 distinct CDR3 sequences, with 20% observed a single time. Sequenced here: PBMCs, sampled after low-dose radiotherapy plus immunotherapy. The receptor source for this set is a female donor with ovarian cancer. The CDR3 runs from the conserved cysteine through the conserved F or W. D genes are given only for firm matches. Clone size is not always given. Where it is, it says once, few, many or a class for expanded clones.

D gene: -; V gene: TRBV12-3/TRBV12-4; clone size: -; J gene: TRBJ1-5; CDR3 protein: CASSFRRLYSNQPHHF; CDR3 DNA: TGTGCCAGCAGTTTCCGAAGGCTGTATAGCAATCAGCCCCATCATTTT
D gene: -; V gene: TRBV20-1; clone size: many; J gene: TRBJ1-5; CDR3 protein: CSAREWGNQPQHF; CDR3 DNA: TGCAGTGCTAGAGAGTGGGGCAATCAGCCCCAGCATTTT
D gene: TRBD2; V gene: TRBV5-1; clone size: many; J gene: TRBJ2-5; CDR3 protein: CASSLLAGGPETQYF; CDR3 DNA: TGCGCCAGCAGCTTGCTAGCGGGAGGGCCCGAGACCCAGTACTTC
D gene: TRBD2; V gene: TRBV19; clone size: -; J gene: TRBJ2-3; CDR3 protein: CASSVDSPGLAGGQHTQYF; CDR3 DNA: TGTGCCAGTAGTGTCGACTCGCCGGGACTAGCGGGAGGGCAACATACGCAGTATTTT
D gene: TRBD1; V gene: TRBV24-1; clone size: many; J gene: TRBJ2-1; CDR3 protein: CAISTGTGANEQFF; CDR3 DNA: TGTGCCATTAGCACCGGGACAGGAGCCAATGAGCAGTTCTTC
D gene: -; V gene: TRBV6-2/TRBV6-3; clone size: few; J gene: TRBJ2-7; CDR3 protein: CASIKRGVEGGEQYF; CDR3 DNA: TGTGCCAGTATAAAACGAGGGGTCGAAGGAGGCGAGCAGTACTTC
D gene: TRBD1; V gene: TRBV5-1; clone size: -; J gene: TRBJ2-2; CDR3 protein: CASSFSGTGDTGELFF; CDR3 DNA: TGCGCCAGCAGCTTTTCCGGGACAGGGGACACCGGGGAGCTGTTTTTT
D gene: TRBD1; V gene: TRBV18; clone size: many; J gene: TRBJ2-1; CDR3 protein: CASSPPPGQGNEQFF; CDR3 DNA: TGTGCCAGCTCACCACCGCCCGGACAGGGCAATGAGCAGTTCTTC
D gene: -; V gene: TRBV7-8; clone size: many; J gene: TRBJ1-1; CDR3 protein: CASSLTGTNTEAFF; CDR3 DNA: TGTGCCAGCAGCTTAACAGGGACGAACACTGAAGCTTTCTTT
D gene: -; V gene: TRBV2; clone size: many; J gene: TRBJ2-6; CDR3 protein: CASSVTLDWANVLTF; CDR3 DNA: TGTGCCAGCAGTGTGACTCTGGACTGGGCCAACGTCCTGACTTTC
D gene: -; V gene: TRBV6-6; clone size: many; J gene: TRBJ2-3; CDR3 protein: CASKLSTDTQYF; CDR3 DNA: TGTGCCAGCAAACTCAGCACAGATACGCAGTATTTT
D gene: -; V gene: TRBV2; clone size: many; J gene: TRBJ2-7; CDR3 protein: CASRGDLYEQYF; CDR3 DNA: TGTGCCAGCAGGGGGGACCTCTACGAGCAGTACTTC
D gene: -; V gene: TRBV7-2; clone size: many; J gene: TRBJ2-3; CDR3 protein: CASSLLADTQYF; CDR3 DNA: TGTGCCAGCAGCCTACTAGCAGATACGCAGTATTTT
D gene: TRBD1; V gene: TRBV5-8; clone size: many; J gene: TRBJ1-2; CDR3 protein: CASSLAGGPGYGYTF; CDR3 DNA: TGTGCCAGCAGCCTGGCAGGGGGGCCCGGCTATGGCTACACCTTC
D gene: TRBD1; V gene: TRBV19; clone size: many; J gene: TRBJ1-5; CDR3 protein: CASSVGTGHGKPQHF; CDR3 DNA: TGTGCCAGTAGTGTTGGGACAGGCCACGGGAAGCCCCAGCATTTT
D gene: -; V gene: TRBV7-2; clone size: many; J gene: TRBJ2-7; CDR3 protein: CASSLAAGISYEQYF; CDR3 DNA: TGTGCCAGCAGCTTAGCTGCAGGCATCTCCTACGAGCAGTACTTC
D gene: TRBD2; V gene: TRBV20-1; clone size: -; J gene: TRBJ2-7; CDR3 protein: CSASALAGVYEQYF; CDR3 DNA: TGCAGTGCTAGTGCCCTAGCGGGGGTCTACGAGCAGTACTTC